Following are 29 T cell receptor beta chains from one sample sequenced in a study of early T cells in non-severe SARS-CoV-2 infection. A single record per CDR3 protein comes from TCRdb applying MiXCR to the 5' RACE reads. The data hold 50,000 to 60,000 distinct CDR3 sequences, with around 10% observed a single time. The source material was whole blood. All receptors come from an adult who was a healthcare worker with PCR-confirmed SARS-CoV-2 infection or an uninfected control (not recorded which).

This clonotype appeared a few times. The rearrangement joins TRBV7-6 to TRBJ2-7; D unclear. Trimming pared 1 base from V and 6 bases from J, leaving 16 bases between. The CDR3 contains 15 residues. The germline V gene encodes CDR1 SGHVS and CDR2 FNYEAQ. CDR3: CASSLGQGLKSEQYF. The DNA of the CDR3 is TGTGCCAGCAGCTTAGGTCAAGGTCTGAAAAGCGAGCAGTACTTC.

At least ten counts were recorded for this clonotype. This chain connects TRBV19 to TRBJ2-7, with D uncertain. V gave up 3 bases and J gave up 1 base, with 19 bases separating them. CDR3 size: 17 residues. Germline-derived CDR1 and CDR2 are LNHDA and SQIVND (reference sequence). In DNA, the CDR3 is TGTGCCAGTAGTATCTCCGCGGCAGGAGAAATGTCCTACGAGCAGTACTTC. This codes for CASSISAAGEMSYEQYF.

The rearrangement uses TRBV3-1 and TRBJ1-2; no clear D gene. V shed 3 bases and J shed 3 bases, with 8 bases lying between them. CDR3 length: 13 residues. In germline, CDR1 is LGHDT, CDR2 YNNKEL (reference sequence). The CDR3, as DNA: TGTGCCAGCAGCCAGGAGAAAGACTATGGCTACACCTTC. Its protein is CASSQEKDYGYTF.

This clonotype was seen only a few times. The chain couples TRBV20-1 to TRBJ2-7; a weak D match, TRBD2 (5 bases). V shed 5 bases and J shed 7 bases, with 18 bases lying between them. Per germline, CDR1 DFQATT and CDR2 SNEGSKA (reference sequence). The CDR3 runs 13 residues. The CDR3 sequence: CSAQILEGREQYF. Here the CDR3 DNA reads TGCAGTGCTCAGATTCTAGAAGGGAGAGAGCAGTACTTC.

This clonotype was observed many times. The chain joins TRBV6-2 or TRBV6-3 to TRBJ2-1; D is unresolved. The CDR3 sequence is 17 residues long. Germline CDR1 reads MNHEY; CDR2 reads SVGEGT. V dropped 0 bases and J dropped 8 bases, with 20 bases sitting between them. CDR3 bases: TGTGCCAGCAGTTACTCGAGTAAGAGCGCCCTTTGGGATGAGCAGTTCTTC. Translation: CASSYSSKSALWDEQFF.

The V and J genes are TRBV10-3 and TRBJ2-1, with 10 positions matching TRBD2. Germline lookup yields CDR1 ENHRY and CDR2 SYGVKD. The CDR3 length is 18 residues. The junction had 5 bases not matched to a gene; V was cut back by 0 bases and J by 0 bases. CDR3 sequence: CAISESGSGGASYNEQFF. The CDR3 nucleotides read TGTGCCATCAGTGAGTCTGGGAGCGGGGGGGCCTCCTACAATGAGCAGTTCTTC.

This clonotype was found many times. The chain has TRBV3-1 and TRBJ1-6, with D possibly matching TRBD1 (5 bases). The germline V gene encodes CDR1 LGHDT and CDR2 YNNKEL (reference sequence). The CDR3 runs to 16 residues. With 6 bases removed from V and 0 bases from J, the gap between germline ends came to 12 bases. CDR3 in DNA: TGTGCCAGCAGGAGGGACGGCAGCTCCTATAATTCACCCCTCCACTTT. Amino acids: CASRRDGSSYNSPLHF.

Ten or more counts support this clonotype. The chain links TRBV20-1 to TRBJ2-7; D perhaps matches TRBD2 (5 bases). Germline-derived CDR1 and CDR2 are DFQATT and SNEGSKA (reference sequence). The V gene lost 6 bases and the J gene lost 4 bases, with 13 bases spanning the gap. CDR3 length: 12 residues. The CDR3 bases are TGCAGTGCAATTTACAAGCGGTACGAGCAGTACTTC. The encoded protein is CSAIYKRYEQYF.

This clonotype appeared many times. The V and J genes are TRBV12-3 or TRBV12-4 and TRBJ2-7, with 10 bases aligning to TRBD1. This CDR3 comprises 16 residues. Trimming cost V 3 bases and J 3 bases; bases outside gene matches: 8. CDR3 nucleotides: TGTGCCAGCAGTTTTTTGCGGGACAGGGGAGTCTACGAGCAGTACTTC. Protein sequence: CASSFLRDRGVYEQYF.

V usage is TRBV27 and J usage is TRBJ2-7; D perhaps matches TRBD2 (7 bases). Germline CDR1 and CDR2: MNHEY and SMNVEV (reference sequence). Trimming pared 4 bases from V and 5 bases from J, leaving 15 bases between. The CDR3 length is 14 residues. Written as DNA, the CDR3 is TGTGCCAGCAGTTCTGGGGGGAGGGGGAACGAGCAGTACTTC. Its protein product is CASSSGGRGNEQYF.

This chain links TRBV4-2 with TRBJ1-6, with unresolved D. Germline V lookup: CDR1 LGHNA, CDR2 YNFKEQ. The V end lost 7 bases, the J end lost 0 bases, and 7 bases lay between the germline ends. This CDR3 contains 14 residues. As DNA, the CDR3 is TGTGCCAGCAAAGGGAGCTCCTATAATTCACCCCTCCACTTT. Its translation: CASKGSSYNSPLHF.

This clonotype came up many times. The genes are TRBV7-2 and TRBJ2-5; no reliable D call. Per the germline V gene, CDR1 is SGHTA and CDR2 is FQGNSA. V was pared by 5 bases and J by 5 bases, with 18 bases between. The CDR3 has 15 amino acids. Written as DNA, the CDR3 is TGTGCCAGCAGCCCCGAAGGCGGATTAACGGAGACCCAGTACTTC. This gives the protein CASSPEGGLTETQYF.

This clonotype was counted many times. The CDR3 DNA reads as TGTGCCAGCAGCTTGGGGGGGAGGGGCAGTAACAATGAGCAGTTCTTC. It codes for CASSLGGRGSNNEQFF. The rearrangement joins TRBV5-4 to TRBJ2-1; 7 nucleotides align to TRBD2. Trimming at V came to 0 bases and at J to 5 bases, leaving 8 bases not matched to a gene. The CDR3 consists of 16 residues. The germline V gene encodes CDR1 SGHNT and CDR2 YYREEE (reference sequence).

This clonotype was recorded many times. This chain joins TRBV2 and TRBJ1-1; D ambiguous. Germline CDR1 is SNHLY and CDR2 is FYNNEI. V lost 8 bases and J 9 bases, leaving 13 bases between the germline ends. This CDR3 has 11 residues. CDR3 in DNA: TGTGCCAGCGGGGAAAAAGTACAAGCTTTCTTT. This gives the protein CASGEKVQAFF.

This clonotype was seen a single time. This clone may be a read error of a much larger clone one base away. The V and J genes are TRBV5-4 and TRBJ1-1, with D unclear. Germline assignment: CDR1 SGHNT and CDR2 YYREEE (reference sequence). The CDR3 runs to 15 residues. Trimming removed 0 bases at V and 6 bases at J, with 15 bases between. The CDR3 DNA follows: TGTGCCAGCAGCTTGGGAGGTACACATATACCTGAAGCTTTCTTT. It translates to CASSLGGTHIPEAFF.

This clonotype was seen more than once but under ten times. This rearrangement joins TRBV6-1 to TRBJ2-1; perhaps TRBD2 as D (6 bases). V dropped 7 bases and J dropped 5 bases, with 18 bases sitting between them. The CDR3 extends over 15 amino acids. Germline CDR1 MNHNS, CDR2 SASEGT. The CDR3, as DNA: TGTGCCAGCACCAGGTGGGGGGACCTGGACAATGAGCAGTTCTTC. Encoded protein: CASTRWGDLDNEQFF.

This clonotype was seen repeatedly, ten times or more. CDR3 amino acids: CASSLVITVNTEAFF. CDR3 DNA sequence: TGTGCCAGCAGTCTTGTTATAACGGTGAACACTGAAGCTTTCTTT. This chain uses TRBV12-3 or TRBV12-4 with TRBJ1-1, with D unclear. CDR3 length: 15 amino acids. Trimming took off 5 bases at V and 0 bases at J, with 13 bases between the two ends.

The sample holds one count of this clonotype. A much larger clone is a single base away; this may be a read error. This sequence joins TRBV27 and TRBJ2-7, with 7 positions matching TRBD1. CDR3 length: 17 residues. The J segment lost 0 bases and the V segment lost 4 bases, leaving 12 bases of the junction unmatched. Germline V gives CDR1 MNHEY, CDR2 SMNVEV (reference sequence). The CDR3 protein is CASSSRTTGLSSYEQYF. CDR3 in DNA: TGTGCCAGCAGTTCACGCACGACAGGGCTTAGCTCCTACGAGCAGTACTTC.

The J gene is TRBJ1-3, the V gene TRBV11-2; D is possibly TRBD1 (5 bases). The germline gives CDR1 SGHAT, CDR2 FQNNGV. V was pared by 2 bases and J by 0 bases, with 23 bases between. The CDR3 has 20 residues. The CDR3: CASSLYGRVRWRYSGNTIYF. DNA of the CDR3: TGTGCCAGCAGCTTATACGGCAGGGTCCGCTGGAGGTACTCTGGAAACACCATATATTTT.

This clonotype was observed a handful of times. The chain links TRBV29-1 to TRBJ2-3; the D is unclear. The germline gives CDR1 SQVTM, CDR2 ANQGSEA. Trimming removed 3 bases at V and 6 bases at J, with 7 bases between. CDR3 length: 11 amino acids. Here the CDR3 DNA reads TGCAGCGTTGACGCGGCGGATACGCAGTATTTT. Translating gives CSVDAADTQYF.

This clonotype was seen many times. V usage is TRBV20-1 and J usage is TRBJ1-2; possible D gene TRBD1, 5 bases. Germline V CDR1 and CDR2: DFQATT, SNEGSKA (reference sequence). The CDR3 contains 14 residues. Trimming removed 5 bases from V and 5 bases from J, with 18 bases in between. Written as DNA, the CDR3 is TGCAGTGCTGATGACCGGGGACGGAAGTATGGCTACACCTTC. Amino acid sequence: CSADDRGRKYGYTF.

This clonotype was seen ten or more times. CDR3 residues: CAWSPGHTYEQYF. DNA for the CDR3: TGTGCCTGGAGTCCGGGGCATACATACGAGCAGTACTTC. J is TRBJ2-7 and V is TRBV30; D could derive from TRBD1 or TRBD2 (5 bases each). V lost 2 bases and J lost 4, with 12 bases in between. CDR1 and CDR2 from the germline V gene are GTSNPN and SVGIG (reference sequence). The length of the CDR3 is 13 residues.

This clonotype was detected many times. The chain has TRBV5-4 and TRBJ2-1, with D uncertain. With 3 bases removed from V and 0 bases from J, the gap between germline ends came to 16 bases. From germline, CDR1 is SGHNT and CDR2 YYREEE (reference sequence). There are 17 residues in the CDR3. The CDR3 protein is CASSYLLTPSSYNEQFF. The DNA of the CDR3 is TGTGCCAGCAGCTACCTATTGACTCCGAGCTCCTACAATGAGCAGTTCTTC.

Remarks on this clonotype: This may be a read error, as it is one base from a much larger clone. The chain links TRBV12-3 or TRBV12-4 to TRBJ2-7; the D is unclear. The CDR3 has 13 amino acids. In DNA form, the CDR3 reads TGTGTCAGCAGTCACAGCCTATATTACGAGCAGTACTTC. Its protein is CVSSHSLYYEQYF.

This clonotype was counted at least ten times. The CDR3 here is CASSLVGGTPPDTQYF. CDR3 nucleotides: TGTGCCAGCAGCTTAGTCGGGGGCACCCCCCCAGATACGCAGTATTTT. The chain combines TRBV7-2 with TRBJ2-3, with D tentatively TRBD1 or TRBD2 (6 bases each). The CDR3 loop spans 16 amino acids. With 1 base removed from V and 4 bases from J, the gap between germline ends came to 15 bases. In germline, CDR1 is SGHTA, CDR2 FQGNSA. The whole variable domain, filled in from reference TRBV7-2 and TRBJ2-3, reads GAGVSQSPSNKVTEKGKDVELRCDPISGHTALYWYRQSLGQGLEFLIYFQGNSAPDKSGLPSDRFSAERTGGSVSTLTIQRTQQEDSAVYLCASSLVGGTPPDTQYFGPGTRLTVL.

This clonotype was seen a handful of times. The chain recombines TRBV29-1 with TRBJ2-1; tentatively, D is TRBD2 (6 bases). V was pared by 8 bases and J by 5 bases, with 10 bases between. Germline assignment: CDR1 SQVTM and CDR2 ANQGSEA. The CDR3 extends over 11 amino acids. CDR3 nucleotides: TGCAGCTCCGGGGGTCACAATGAGCAGTTCTTC. It is translated as CSSGGHNEQFF.

Many counts were recorded for this clonotype. The rearrangement links TRBV6-6 to TRBJ1-6; 7 positions agree with TRBD1. Losses at the gene ends were 5 bases for V and 6 bases for J; bases not matched to a gene: 13. The CDR3 is 17 amino acids. Germline V gene lookup returns CDR1 MNHNY and CDR2 SVGAGI (reference sequence). The chain's CDR3 is CASSTPNTGVLNSPLHF. The CDR3 bases are TGTGCCAGCAGTACACCTAATACAGGGGTTCTTAATTCACCCCTCCACTTT.

This clonotype was detected many times. V and J are TRBV4-2 and TRBJ2-3; D might be TRBD2 (5 bases). The CDR3 sequence is 19 residues long. V was trimmed by 0 bases and J by 2 bases, leaving 21 bases between them. Per the germline V gene, CDR1 is LGHNA and CDR2 is YNFKEQ. The CDR3: CASSQDRRGLSLPTDTQYF. The CDR3 nucleotides are TGTGCCAGCAGCCAAGATCGCCGCGGGTTATCCTTACCCACAGATACGCAGTATTTT.

This clonotype occurred many times. Relative to the germline gene, one junction end is altered; a read error may explain this. This chain connects TRBV7-7 to TRBJ2-5, with unresolved D. CDR3 length: 13 amino acids. Germline assignment: CDR1 SSHAT and CDR2 FNYEAQ (reference sequence). The CDR3 DNA follows: TGTGCTAGCAGCTTAAGGCGGAAAGAGACCCAGTACTTC. Its translation is CASSLRRKETQYF.